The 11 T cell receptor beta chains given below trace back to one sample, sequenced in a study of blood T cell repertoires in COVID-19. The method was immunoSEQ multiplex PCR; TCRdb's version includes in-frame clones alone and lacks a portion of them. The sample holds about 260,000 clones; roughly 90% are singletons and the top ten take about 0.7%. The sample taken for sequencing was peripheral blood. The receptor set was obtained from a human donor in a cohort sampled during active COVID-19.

This CDR3 is CASSLGTGMSGPQHF. CDR3 in DNA: TGTGCCAGCTCACTCGGGACAGGGATGAGCGGGCCCCAGCATTTT. V usage is TRBV18 and J usage is TRBJ1-5; TRBD1 agrees at 9 bases. The CDR3 runs 15 residues. Germline CDR1 KGHSH, CDR2 LQKENI. With 4 bases clipped from V and 9 bases from J, the junction kept 10 bases outside the gene matches.

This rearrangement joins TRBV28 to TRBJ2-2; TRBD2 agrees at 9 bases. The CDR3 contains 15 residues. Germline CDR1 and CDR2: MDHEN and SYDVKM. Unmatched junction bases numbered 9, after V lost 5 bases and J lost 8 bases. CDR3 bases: TGTGCCAGCAGTCTCATAGCGGGAGCGGGGGGGGAGCTGTTTTTT. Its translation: CASSLIAGAGGELFF.

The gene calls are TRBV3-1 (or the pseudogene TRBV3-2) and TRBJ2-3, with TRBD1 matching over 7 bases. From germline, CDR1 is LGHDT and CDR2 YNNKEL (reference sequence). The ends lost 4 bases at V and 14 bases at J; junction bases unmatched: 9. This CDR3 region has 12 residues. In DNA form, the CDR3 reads TGTGCCAGCAGCCCCGACAGGGTCGCGTCGTATTTT. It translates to CASSPDRVASYF.

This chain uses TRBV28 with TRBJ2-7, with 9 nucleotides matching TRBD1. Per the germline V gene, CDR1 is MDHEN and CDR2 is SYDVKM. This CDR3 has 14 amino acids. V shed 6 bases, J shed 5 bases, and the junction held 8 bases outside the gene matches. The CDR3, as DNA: TGTGCCAGCAGACCCCCCGACAGGGGGAACGAGCAGTACTTC. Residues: CASRPPDRGNEQYF.

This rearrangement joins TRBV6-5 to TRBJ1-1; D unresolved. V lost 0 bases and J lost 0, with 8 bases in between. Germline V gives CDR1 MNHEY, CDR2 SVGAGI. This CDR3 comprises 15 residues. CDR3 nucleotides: TGTGCCAGCAGTTACTCGAACAGATTGAACACTGAAGCTTTCTTT. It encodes CASSYSNRLNTEAFF.

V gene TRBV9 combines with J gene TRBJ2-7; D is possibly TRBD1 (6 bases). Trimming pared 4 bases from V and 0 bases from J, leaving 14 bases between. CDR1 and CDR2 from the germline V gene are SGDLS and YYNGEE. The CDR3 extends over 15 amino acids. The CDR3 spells CASSFTDSSSYEQYF. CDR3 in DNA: TGTGCCAGCAGCTTCACGGACAGCTCCTCCTACGAGCAGTACTTC.

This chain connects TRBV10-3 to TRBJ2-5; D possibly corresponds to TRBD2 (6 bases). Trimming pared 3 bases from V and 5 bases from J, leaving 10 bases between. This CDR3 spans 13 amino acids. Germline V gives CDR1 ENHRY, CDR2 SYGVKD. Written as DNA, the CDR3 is TGTGCCATCAGTGATGGGACTCGCGAGACCCAGTACTTC. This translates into CAISDGTRETQYF.

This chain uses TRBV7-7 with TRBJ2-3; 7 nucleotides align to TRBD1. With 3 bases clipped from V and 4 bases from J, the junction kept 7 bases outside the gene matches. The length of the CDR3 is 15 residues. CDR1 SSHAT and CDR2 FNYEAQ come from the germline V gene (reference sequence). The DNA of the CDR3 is TGTGCCAGCAGCTTGGCAGGGGGAGTCGCAGATACGCAGTATTTT. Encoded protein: CASSLAGGVADTQYF.

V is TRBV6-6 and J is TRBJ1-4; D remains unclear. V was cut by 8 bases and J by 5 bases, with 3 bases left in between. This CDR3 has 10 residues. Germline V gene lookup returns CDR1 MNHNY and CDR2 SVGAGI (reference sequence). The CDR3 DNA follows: TGTGCCAGCCGGAATGAAAAACTGTTTTTT. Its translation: CASRNEKLFF.

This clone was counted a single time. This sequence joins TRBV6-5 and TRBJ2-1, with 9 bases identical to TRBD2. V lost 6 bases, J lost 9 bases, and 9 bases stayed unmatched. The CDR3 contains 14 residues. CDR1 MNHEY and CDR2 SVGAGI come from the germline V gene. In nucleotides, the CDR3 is TGTGCCAGCAGAACCTTAGCGGGAGCCGTTGAGCAGTTCTTC. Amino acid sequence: CASRTLAGAVEQFF.

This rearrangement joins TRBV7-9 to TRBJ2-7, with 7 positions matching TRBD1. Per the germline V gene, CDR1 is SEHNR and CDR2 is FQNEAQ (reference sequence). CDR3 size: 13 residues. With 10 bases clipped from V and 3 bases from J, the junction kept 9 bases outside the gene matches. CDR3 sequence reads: CAIPGTVNYEQYF. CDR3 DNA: TGTGCCATCCCCGGGACAGTAAACTACGAGCAGTACTTC.